The entry below gives a single TCR beta chain sequence along with its context. Its antigen is currently unknown. This entry belongs to a study of shared clonotypes between healthy human individuals. Study information: Plates per donor: three CD4 naive, three CD4 memory, two CD8 naive, one CD8 memory.

The assay was run at deep level. Clones were read by immunoSEQ multiplex PCR, and TCRdb kept only the in-frame ones, dropping some. The sample comprises under 600,000 clones, around 97% of which are singletons, and about 0.06% rests with the top ten. CDR3 size: 15 residues. Germline CDR1 reads SGHRS; CDR2 reads YFSETQ. Trimming shortened V by 2 bases and J by 3 bases, and 13 bases separated the two germline ends. Study-wide results and limits: With a few donors compared, roughly 4.9% of naive CD4 clonotypes were shared.

Negatively enriched CD4+ T cells were divided by CD45RA into naive and memory. The sample taken for sequencing was naive CD4+ T cells sorted from blood. Subset defined: CD45RA+ positively selected. The TCR sequence derives from a woman aged 25 to 39 in good health. The rearrangement joins TRBV5-1 to TRBJ2-3; D is possibly TRBD2 (5 bases). As DNA, the CDR3 is TGCGCCAGCAGCTTCGGGGTAACTGGTACAGATACGCAGTATTTT. Amino acids: CASSFGVTGTDTQYF.